This T cell receptor beta chain was recovered during a study of shared clonotypes between healthy human individuals. The authors distributed each subset's genomic DNA evenly over several immunoSEQ plates. Data came from immunoSEQ multiplex PCR; TCRdb stores just in-frame clones and leaves some out. This table has roughly 2.2 million clones, 90% to 95% appearing once. The CDR3 sequence is 14 residues long. V was trimmed by 3 bases and J by 1 base, leaving 7 bases between them. Germline CDR1 reads KGHSH; CDR2 reads LQKENI. Whole-study results and caveats: Naive CD4 clonotypes were shared across a handful of donors at roughly 5.5%. Compared with clonotypes that all four donors shared, non-shared clonotypes had lower generation probabilities.

Remarks on this clone: Its antigen is not known.

The TCR sequence derives from a man in his late teens or twenties in good health. Some clones in this sample may be carry-over from other donors' samples. Sequenced material: naive CD4+ T cells from PBMCs. Described subset: CD45RA+ positively selected. The V call is TRBV18, the J call TRBJ2-1, with D hard to call. The CDR3 here is CASSPATSYNEQFF. The CDR3 coding sequence is TGTGCCAGCTCACCTGCCACTTCCTACAATGAGCAGTTCTTC. The whole variable domain, remainder taken from reference TRBV18 and TRBJ2-1, is NAGVMQNPRHLVRRRGQEARLRCSPMKGHSHVYWYRQLPEEGLKFMVYLQKENIIDESGMPKERFSAEFPKEGPSILRIQQVVRGDSAAYFCASSPATSYNEQFFGPGTRLTVL.